Listed below are T cell receptor beta chains from one sample, sequenced in a study of blood T cell repertoires in COVID-19. The method was immunoSEQ multiplex PCR; TCRdb's version includes in-frame clones alone and lacks a portion of them. The sample consists of 150,000 to 200,000 clones, around 80% of them appearing once. The sequenced sample consisted of PBMCs or T cells enriched from blood (not recorded which). All receptors derive from a woman between 45 and 60 years old who had recovered from COVID-19. Each CDR3 is given with its conserved first and last residue. A D gene is named only where the DNA matches it firmly. Clone size is stated in some rows and not others, as once, few, many or a class when expanded.

cdr3_nt: TGTGCCAGCAGCGTCGGACAGGGGGTGCGGGAGCAGTACTTC
cdr3_aa: CASSVGQGVREQYF
v_call: TRBV9
j_call: TRBJ2-7
clone_size: -
d_call: TRBD1

cdr3_nt: TGTGCCTGGGCGGGAGATAACCAAGAGACCCAGTACTTC
cdr3_aa: CAWAGDNQETQYF
v_call: TRBV30
j_call: TRBJ2-5
clone_size: -
d_call: TRBD2

cdr3_nt: TGTGCCAGCAGTCACGGGACTAGCGGGAGGGGGGAGCAGTTCTTC
cdr3_aa: CASSHGTSGRGEQFF
v_call: TRBV2
j_call: TRBJ2-1
clone_size: -
d_call: TRBD2

cdr3_nt: TGCGCCAGCAGCCCGGACAGGGTAAACACTGAAGCTTTCTTT
cdr3_aa: CASSPDRVNTEAFF
v_call: TRBV5-1
j_call: TRBJ1-1
clone_size: once
d_call: TRBD1

cdr3_nt: TGTGCCAGCAGCTTAGTGGAGGGATCGGTCTACGAGCAGTACTTC
cdr3_aa: CASSLVEGSVYEQYF
v_call: TRBV7-8
j_call: TRBJ2-7
clone_size: -
d_call: -

cdr3_nt: TGTGCCAGCAGCCGCAGGGTGGACGAGCAGTTCTTC
cdr3_aa: CASSRRVDEQFF
v_call: TRBV5-8
j_call: TRBJ2-1
clone_size: once
d_call: -

cdr3_nt: TGTGCCAGCAGTCCACCTAGCGGGAGTGGGACAGATACGCAGTATTTT
cdr3_aa: CASSPPSGSGTDTQYF
v_call: TRBV28
j_call: TRBJ2-3
clone_size: -
d_call: TRBD2

cdr3_nt: TGTGCCAGCAGCTTTAGCGGGAGGCGGGAAGATACGCAGTATTTT
cdr3_aa: CASSFSGRREDTQYF
v_call: TRBV7-2
j_call: TRBJ2-3
clone_size: -
d_call: TRBD2

cdr3_nt: TGTGCCAGTAGTCAATGGACTAGCGGGAGACAATTGGGCGAGCAGTACTTC
cdr3_aa: CASSQWTSGRQLGEQYF
v_call: TRBV19
j_call: TRBJ2-7
clone_size: -
d_call: TRBD2

cdr3_nt: TGCAGCGCTGGACAGGGGGCGCGTACAGATACGCAGTATTTT
cdr3_aa: CSAGQGARTDTQYF
v_call: TRBV29-1
j_call: TRBJ2-3
clone_size: -
d_call: TRBD1

cdr3_nt: TGTGCCATCGGGCCTCCTCAGGACTCCACGAACACCGGGGAGCTGTTTTTT
cdr3_aa: CAIGPPQDSTNTGELFF
v_call: TRBV10-3
j_call: TRBJ2-2
clone_size: -
d_call: -

cdr3_nt: TGTGCCAGCAGCGTAGCTCCGTCCCGCTCCTACGAGCAGTACTTC
cdr3_aa: CASSVAPSRSYEQYF
v_call: TRBV9
j_call: TRBJ2-7
clone_size: -
d_call: -

cdr3_nt: TGTGCCAGTAGTACCGGGACAGGGGGCCCTTATGGCTACACCTTC
cdr3_aa: CASSTGTGGPYGYTF
v_call: TRBV19
j_call: TRBJ1-2
clone_size: -
d_call: TRBD1

cdr3_nt: TGTGCCAGCAGTCCCGGGTCCTTTGGGGAGCAGTACTTC
cdr3_aa: CASSPGSFGEQYF
v_call: TRBV7-3
j_call: TRBJ2-7
clone_size: -
d_call: -

cdr3_nt: TGTGCCTACGAACAGGGTTACGCCTACGAGCAGTACTTC
cdr3_aa: CAYEQGYAYEQYF
v_call: TRBV30
j_call: TRBJ2-7
clone_size: -
d_call: -

cdr3_nt: TGTGCCACCAGCAGAGATCGCGCAGGCACCGGGGAGCTGTTTTTT
cdr3_aa: CATSRDRAGTGELFF
v_call: TRBV15
j_call: TRBJ2-2
clone_size: -
d_call: -

cdr3_nt: TGTGCCAGCAGCGCCCCCTTGTTGGAGGACGAGCAGTACTTC
cdr3_aa: CASSAPLLEDEQYF
v_call: TRBV7-9
j_call: TRBJ2-7
clone_size: many
d_call: -

cdr3_nt: TGTGCCAGCTCACCACCGTCAGGGGGTCAGCCCCAGCATTTT
cdr3_aa: CASSPPSGGQPQHF
v_call: TRBV18
j_call: TRBJ1-5
clone_size: -
d_call: TRBD1

cdr3_nt: TGCGCCAGCAGCTTGGTACCGACAGGCTCCGGTGAAAAACTGTTTTTT
cdr3_aa: CASSLVPTGSGEKLFF
v_call: TRBV5-1
j_call: TRBJ1-4
clone_size: -
d_call: -

cdr3_nt: TGTGCCTGGAGCCTCGGGGGACCCCAGCATTTT
cdr3_aa: CAWSLGGPQHF
v_call: TRBV30
j_call: TRBJ1-5
clone_size: -
d_call: -

cdr3_nt: TGTGCCAGGAACAAAAGGAGGCCGCCATCCTACGAGCAGTACTTC
cdr3_aa: CARNKRRPPSYEQYF
v_call: TRBV28
j_call: TRBJ2-7
clone_size: -
d_call: -

cdr3_nt: TGTGCCAGCAGAGGAGCCCGGGACTCTGGCTACACCTTC
cdr3_aa: CASRGARDSGYTF
v_call: TRBV28
j_call: TRBJ1-2
clone_size: -
d_call: -

cdr3_nt: TGTGCCAGCAGCTTAGTATCAGGGGACTACGAGCAGTACTTC
cdr3_aa: CASSLVSGDYEQYF
v_call: TRBV7-8
j_call: TRBJ2-7
clone_size: -
d_call: -

cdr3_nt: TGTGCCAGCAGTTCAGCGGACAGGGGGGGCGAGCAGTACTTC
cdr3_aa: CASSSADRGGEQYF
v_call: TRBV28
j_call: TRBJ2-7
clone_size: -
d_call: TRBD1

cdr3_nt: TGTGCCACCAGCAGAGCATCGGGACTAGCGGGATTTGCAGATACGCAGTATTTT
cdr3_aa: CATSRASGLAGFADTQYF
v_call: TRBV15
j_call: TRBJ2-3
clone_size: -
d_call: TRBD2

cdr3_nt: TGTGCCAGCAGCTCCCGCGGGGCGGGGAGGAGCTATGGCTACACCTTC
cdr3_aa: CASSSRGAGRSYGYTF
v_call: TRBV11-2
j_call: TRBJ1-2
clone_size: -
d_call: -

cdr3_nt: TGTGCCAGCAGCCGGGAGGCAGGCGGTCGGAGCACAGATACGCAGTATTTT
cdr3_aa: CASSREAGGRSTDTQYF
v_call: TRBV27
j_call: TRBJ2-3
clone_size: -
d_call: TRBD2